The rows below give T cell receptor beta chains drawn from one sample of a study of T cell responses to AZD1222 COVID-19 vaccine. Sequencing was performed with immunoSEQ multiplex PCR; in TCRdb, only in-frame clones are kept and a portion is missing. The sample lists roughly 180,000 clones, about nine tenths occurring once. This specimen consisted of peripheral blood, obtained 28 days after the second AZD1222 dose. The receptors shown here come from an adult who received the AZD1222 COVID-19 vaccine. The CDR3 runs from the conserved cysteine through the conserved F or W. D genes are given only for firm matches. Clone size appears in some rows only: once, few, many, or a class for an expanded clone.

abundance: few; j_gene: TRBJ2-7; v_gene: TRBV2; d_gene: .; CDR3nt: TGTGCCAGCAGTGAGGCGGCTAGCAACTCCTACGAGCAGTACTTC; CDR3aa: CASSEAASNSYEQYF
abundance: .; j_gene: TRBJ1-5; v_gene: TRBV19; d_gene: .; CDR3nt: TGTGCCAGTAGTATAGGTAGCCAGCTTAGCAATCAGCCCCAGCATTTT; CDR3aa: CASSIGSQLSNQPQHF
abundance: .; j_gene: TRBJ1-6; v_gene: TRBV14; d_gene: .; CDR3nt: TGTGCCAGCAGCCAAGGGGGGAGCGGTTATAATTCACCCCTCCACTTT; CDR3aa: CASSQGGSGYNSPLHF
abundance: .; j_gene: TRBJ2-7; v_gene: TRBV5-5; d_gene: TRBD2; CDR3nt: TGTGCCAGCAGCATAGCGGGAGTGGTCAGCGAGCAGTACTTC; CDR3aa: CASSIAGVVSEQYF
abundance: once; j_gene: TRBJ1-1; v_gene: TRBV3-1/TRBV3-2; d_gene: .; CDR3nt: TGTGCCAGCAGCCCTAGGGAGGCCCCTCTGAACACTGAAGCTTTCTTT; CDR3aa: CASSPREAPLNTEAFF
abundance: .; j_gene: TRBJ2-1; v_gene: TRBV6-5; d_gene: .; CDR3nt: TGTGCCAGCAGTTACTCGAGGCTGACCTACAATGAGCAGTTCTTC; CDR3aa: CASSYSRLTYNEQFF
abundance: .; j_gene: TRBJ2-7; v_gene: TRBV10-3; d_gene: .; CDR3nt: TGTGCCATCAGTGAGTCCGGCAGCTACGAGCAGTACTTC; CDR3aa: CAISESGSYEQYF
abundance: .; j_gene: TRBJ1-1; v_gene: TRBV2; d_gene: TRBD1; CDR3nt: TGTGCCAGCGCGGGCTTAGGCCAGGGGGGAACTGAAGCTTTCTTT; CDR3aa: CASAGLGQGGTEAFF
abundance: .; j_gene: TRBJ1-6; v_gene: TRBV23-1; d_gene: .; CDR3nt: TGCGCCAGCAGTCAAGATTTGAGGGCCAGGGGTAATTCACCCCTCCACTTT; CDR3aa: CASSQDLRARGNSPLHF
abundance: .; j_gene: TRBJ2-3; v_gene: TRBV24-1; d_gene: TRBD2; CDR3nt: TGTGCCACCAGTGACCCGGGACTAGCGGGAACGCAGTATTTT; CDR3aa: CATSDPGLAGTQYF
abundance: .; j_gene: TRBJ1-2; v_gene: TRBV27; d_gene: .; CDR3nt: TGTGCCAGCAGTTCTTACCTGTCCCTCTTGGAGGGCTACACCTTC; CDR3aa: CASSSYLSLLEGYTF
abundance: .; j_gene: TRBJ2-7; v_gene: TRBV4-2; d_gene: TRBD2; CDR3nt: TGTGCCAGCAGCCAAGAGCGGGGACTAGCGGGGTCTCATGAGTACTTC; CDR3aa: CASSQERGLAGSHEYF
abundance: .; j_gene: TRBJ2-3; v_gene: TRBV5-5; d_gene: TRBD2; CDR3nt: TGTGCCAGCAGCCGGACTAGCTTCAAAATAGATACGCAGTATTTT; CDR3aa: CASSRTSFKIDTQYF
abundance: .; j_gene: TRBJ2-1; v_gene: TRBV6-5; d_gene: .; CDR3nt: TGTGCCAGCAGCCCCCCAAAAGACTCCTACAATGAGCAGTTCTTC; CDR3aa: CASSPPKDSYNEQFF
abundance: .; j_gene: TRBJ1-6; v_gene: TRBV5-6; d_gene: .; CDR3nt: TGTGCCAGCAAACGGGGGCAGACTAATTCACCCCTCCACTTT; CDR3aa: CASKRGQTNSPLHF
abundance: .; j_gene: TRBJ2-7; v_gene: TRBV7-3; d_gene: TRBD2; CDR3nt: TGTGCCAGCAGCTTAAGTCCCGGGACTAGCGGCGAGCAGTACTTC; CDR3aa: CASSLSPGTSGEQYF
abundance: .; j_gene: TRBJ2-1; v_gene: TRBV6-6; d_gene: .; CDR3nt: TGTGCCAGCAGTTACCCCACAGGGAGGGAGTACAATGAGCAGTTCTTC; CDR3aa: CASSYPTGREYNEQFF
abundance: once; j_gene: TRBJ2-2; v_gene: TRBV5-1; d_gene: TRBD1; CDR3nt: TGCGCCAGCAGCTCGCTAGGGACAGAGTACACCGGGGAGCTGTTTTTT; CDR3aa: CASSSLGTEYTGELFF
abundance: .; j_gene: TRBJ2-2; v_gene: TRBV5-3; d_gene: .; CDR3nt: TGTGCCAGAAGCGGTGGTCGGCAGGTGAACACCGGGGAGCTGTTTTTT; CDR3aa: CARSGGRQVNTGELFF
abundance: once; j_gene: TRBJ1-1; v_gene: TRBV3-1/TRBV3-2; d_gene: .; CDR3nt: TGTGCCAGCAGCTACTACGAGAGGGGAACTGAAGCTTTCTTT; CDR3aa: CASSYYERGTEAFF
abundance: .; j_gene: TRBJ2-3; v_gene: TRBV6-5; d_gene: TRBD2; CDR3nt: TGTGCCAGCAGTTACTCGGGAGGGGCCACAGATACGCAGTATTTT; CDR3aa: CASSYSGGATDTQYF
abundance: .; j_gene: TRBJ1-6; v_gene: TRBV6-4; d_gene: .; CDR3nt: TGTGCCAGCAGTGACGCCGTTTCTTTAGCAGATTCACCCCTCCACTTT; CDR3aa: CASSDAVSLADSPLHF
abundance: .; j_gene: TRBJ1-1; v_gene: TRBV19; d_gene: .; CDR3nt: TGTGCCAGTAGTATGCACCTGGGAAACACTGAAGCTTTCTTT; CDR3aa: CASSMHLGNTEAFF
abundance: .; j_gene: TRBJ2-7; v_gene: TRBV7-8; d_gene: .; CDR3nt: TGTGCCAGCAGCAATAAATGGAGGTTGAGGCAGTACTTC; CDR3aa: CASSNKWRLRQYF
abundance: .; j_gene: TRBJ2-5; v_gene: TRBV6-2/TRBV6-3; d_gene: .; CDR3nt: TGTGCCAGCAGCCTAGGTTTGACTCCTGGGACCCAGTACTTC; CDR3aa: CASSLGLTPGTQYF
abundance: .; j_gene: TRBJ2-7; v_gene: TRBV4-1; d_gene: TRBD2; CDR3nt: TGCGCCAGCAGCCAAGGTCACGGGGGGAAGTACGAGCAGTACTTC; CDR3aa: CASSQGHGGKYEQYF
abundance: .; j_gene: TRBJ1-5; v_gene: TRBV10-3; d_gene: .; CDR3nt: TGTGCCATCAGTGAGTCGCAGGGCGGAGATCAGCCCCAGCATTTT; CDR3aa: CAISESQGGDQPQHF
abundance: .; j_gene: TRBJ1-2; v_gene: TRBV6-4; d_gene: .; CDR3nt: TGTGCCAGCAGTGACCGGCAGGGCCCGCGTGGGGGCTACACCTTC; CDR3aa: CASSDRQGPRGGYTF
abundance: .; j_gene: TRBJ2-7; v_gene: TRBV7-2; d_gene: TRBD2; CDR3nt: TGTGCCAGCAGTTCCCTGGACACGGCGGGAGGTGGTTCCTACGAGCAGTACTTC; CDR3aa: CASSSLDTAGGGSYEQYF
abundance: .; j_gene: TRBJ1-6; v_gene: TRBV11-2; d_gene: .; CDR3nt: TGTGCCAGCAGCTCCGTGAAGGGAGGTAATTCACCCCTCCACTTT; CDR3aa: CASSSVKGGNSPLHF
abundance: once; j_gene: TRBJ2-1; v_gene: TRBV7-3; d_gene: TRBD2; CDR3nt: TGTGCCAGCAGCTTAATTGCTAGCGGGGGGGAGCAGTTCTTC; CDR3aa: CASSLIASGGEQFF
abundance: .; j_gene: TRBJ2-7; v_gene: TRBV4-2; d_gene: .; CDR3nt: TGTGCCAGCAGCCAAGCGTTAGCGGATAGCTCCTACGAGCAGTACTTC; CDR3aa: CASSQALADSSYEQYF
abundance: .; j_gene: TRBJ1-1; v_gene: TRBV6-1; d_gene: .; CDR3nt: TGTGCCACCTCAGGACCCGGGACTGCTGAAGCTTTCTTT; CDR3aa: CATSGPGTAEAFF
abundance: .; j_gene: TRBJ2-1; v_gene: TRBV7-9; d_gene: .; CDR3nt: TGTGCCAGCAGCTTAAGGGAGAACGAGCAGTTCTTC; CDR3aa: CASSLRENEQFF
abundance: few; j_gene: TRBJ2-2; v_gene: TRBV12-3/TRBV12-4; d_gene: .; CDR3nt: TGTGCCAGCACCACGAACACCGGGGAGCTGTTTTTT; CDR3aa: CASTTNTGELFF
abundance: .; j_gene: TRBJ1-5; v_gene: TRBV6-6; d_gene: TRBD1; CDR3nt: TGTGCCAGCAGGGAAACAGGGGGGGATCAGCCCCAGCATTTT; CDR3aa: CASRETGGDQPQHF
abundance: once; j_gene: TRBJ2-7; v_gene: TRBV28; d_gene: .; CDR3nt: TGTGCCAGCCGGTGGGCGGGGTTCTCCTACGAGCAGTACTTC; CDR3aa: CASRWAGFSYEQYF
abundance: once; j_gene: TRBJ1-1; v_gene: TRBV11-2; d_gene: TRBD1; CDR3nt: TGTGCCAGCAGCTCCAGACAGGGGGAGGACACTGAAGCTTTCTTT; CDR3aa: CASSSRQGEDTEAFF
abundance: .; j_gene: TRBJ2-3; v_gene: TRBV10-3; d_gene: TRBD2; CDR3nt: TGTGCCACCTCCGGGACTAGCGGGAACACAGATACGCAGTATTTT; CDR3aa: CATSGTSGNTDTQYF
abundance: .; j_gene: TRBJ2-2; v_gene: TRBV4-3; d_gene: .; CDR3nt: TGCGCCAGCAGCTACAAGACCGGGGGTAGCACCGGGGAGCTGTTTTTT; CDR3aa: CASSYKTGGSTGELFF
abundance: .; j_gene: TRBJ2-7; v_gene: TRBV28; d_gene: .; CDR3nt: TGTGCCAGCAGAAAGGCCGGCGCCTACGAGCAGTACTTC; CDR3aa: CASRKAGAYEQYF
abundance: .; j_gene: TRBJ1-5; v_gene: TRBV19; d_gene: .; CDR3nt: TGTGCCAGTAAGAACGGATATCAGCCCCAGCATTTT; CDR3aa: CASKNGYQPQHF